This T cell receptor beta chain was profiled in a study of cytotoxic CD8 clonotypes in ibrutinib-treated CLL. The ends were cut back, 1 base at V and 5 bases at J, with 20 bases in the middle. The CDR3 sequence is 17 residues long. Germline values: CDR1 MGHRA, CDR2 YSYEKL. Here immunoSEQ multiplex PCR was the method, and the copy in TCRdb shows in-frame clones only, minus some. Seen here are 150,000 or so clones, 70% to 90% observed once, and the top ten hold approximately 7.6%. This chain joins TRBV4-1 and TRBJ1-2; D is unresolved. Specimen: PBMCs, collected after 36 months of ibrutinib treatment. This clonotype was sampled from a human donor with chronic lymphocytic leukemia. The CDR3 region has the DNA TGCGCCAGCAGCCAAGGTGTCACTGGCAGACGTCTTTATGGCTACACCTTC. This encodes CASSQGVTGRRLYGYTF.